Sequencing of this T cell receptor (beta chain) was carried out in a study of T-cell reconstitution after alpha-beta-depleted transplantation in children. Study-level findings and limits: When one year had passed after transplant, most T-cell counts and diversity came from newly produced T cells. The origin of alpha-beta T cells about two months after transplant was reportedly several hundred expanded graft clones.

In the case of this clonotype: The antigen is unknown.

Unique molecular identifiers featured in how the TCRbeta library was prepared. One entry per CDR3 protein, called by TCRdb with MiXCR from the PCR reads. The profile shows approximately 300,000 distinct CDR3 sequences, 7.5% to 9% of them singletons. Sequences were derived from peripheral blood, sampled 360 days after TCRalphabeta/CD19-depleted stem cell transplant. The clonotype was recovered from a female patient aged 2 to 10 who had a stem cell transplant for Fanconi anemia, so the T cells may come from the graft donor.

The CDR3 is CASSEQGPVNYGYTF. The CDR3 DNA reads as TGCGCCAGCAGCGAACAGGGTCCGGTTAACTATGGCTACACCTTC. V is TRBV5-1 and J is TRBJ1-2, with D perhaps matching TRBD1 (6 bases). CDR3 size: 15 residues. Germline loops: CDR1 SGHRS, CDR2 YFSETQ. With 4 bases removed from V and 1 base from J, the gap between germline ends came to 14 bases. Full variable domain (missing parts from reference TRBV5-1 and TRBJ1-2): KAGVTQTPRYLIKTRGQQVTLSCSPISGHRSVSWYQQTPGQGLQFLFEYFSETQRNKGNFPGRFSGRQFSNSRSEMNVSTLELGDSALYLCASSEQGPVNYGYTFGSGTRLTVV.